This is a list of T cell receptor beta chains from one sample in a study of blood T cell repertoires in COVID-19. Using immunoSEQ multiplex PCR, the repertoire was profiled, and TCRdb retains in-frame clones only, with some absent. The sample yields 120,000 or so clones, around 85% seen once. The sequenced material came from peripheral blood. Receptor source: a man aged 25 to 40 with COVID-19, enrolled during active disease. Both conserved end residues are part of each CDR3. The D gene is left open where the match is weak. Not every row has a clone size; where given, it reads once, few, many or a size class.

TRBJ1-6 14 TRBV18 NA NA CASSPGTLNSPLHF TGTGCCAGCTCACCAGGGACACTAAATTCACCCCTCCACTTT
TRBJ2-7 12 TRBV11-2 NA NA CASSPQSYEQYF TGTGCCAGCAGCCCCCAGTCCTACGAGCAGTACTTC
TRBJ2-7 17 TRBV30 TRBD1 NA CAWSTPTSGTGPYEQYF TGTGCCTGGAGTACTCCTACGTCCGGGACAGGGCCCTACGAGCAGTACTTC
TRBJ2-2 13 TRBV3-1/TRBV3-2 NA NA CASSRLGPGELFF TGTGCCAGCAGCCGTCTAGGTCCCGGGGAGCTGTTTTTT
TRBJ1-1 13 TRBV2 NA NA CASRQGYDTEAFF TGTGCCAGCAGACAGGGTTATGACACTGAAGCTTTCTTT
TRBJ2-3 17 TRBV12-2 NA NA CASPIGTSLNLTDTQYF TGTGCAAGTCCCATAGGGACTAGCCTTAATCTCACAGATACGCAGTATTTT
TRBJ2-7 13 TRBV6-2/TRBV6-3 NA NA CASSYIGGREQYF TGTGCCAGCAGTTACATAGGGGGTCGAGAGCAGTACTTC
TRBJ2-1 15 TRBV18 TRBD2 once CASSSGAGDLNEQFF TGTGCCAGCTCTTCAGGAGCGGGAGATCTGAATGAGCAGTTCTTC
TRBJ2-7 14 TRBV11-2 TRBD2 NA CASSFGTSPYEQYF TGTGCCAGCAGCTTCGGGACTAGTCCCTACGAGCAGTACTTC
TRBJ2-5 16 TRBV5-5 NA few CASSLGYTGFGETQYF TGTGCCAGCAGCTTGGGGTATACGGGGTTTGGGGAGACCCAGTACTTC
TRBJ1-5 14 TRBV9 TRBD1 NA CASSAGTEHQPQHF TGTGCCAGCAGCGCCGGGACAGAACATCAGCCCCAGCATTTT
TRBJ1-5 16 TRBV12-5 TRBD1 NA CASGLGTGVSNQPQHF TGTGCTAGTGGTTTGGGGACAGGGGTCTCCAATCAGCCCCAGCATTTT
TRBJ1-1 14 TRBV7-3 NA NA CASSPQGPRGEAFF TGTGCCAGCAGCCCCCAGGGTCCCCGAGGTGAAGCTTTCTTT
TRBJ2-2 15 TRBV3-1/TRBV3-2 NA NA CASSRRGTNTGELFF TGTGCCAGCAGCCGCCGAGGGACGAACACCGGGGAGCTGTTTTTT
TRBJ2-5 14 TRBV7-8 NA NA CASSLWGPQETQYF TGTGCCAGCAGCTTATGGGGGCCCCAAGAGACCCAGTACTTC
TRBJ2-5 23 TRBV10-1 TRBD2 many CASSLDLGQDPGTSGLSQETQYF TGCGCCAGCAGTTTAGATTTAGGACAGGATCCCGGGACTAGCGGGCTTTCCCAAGAGACCCAGTACTTC
TRBJ2-6 16 TRBV9 TRBD1 NA CASSEQGATGANVLTF TGTGCCAGCAGCGAACAGGGGGCCACTGGGGCCAACGTCCTGACTTTC
TRBJ2-7 12 TRBV27 TRBD2 NA CASSTSGYEQYF TGTGCCAGCAGTACTAGCGGCTACGAGCAGTACTTC
TRBJ1-1 16 TRBV6-1 TRBD1 few CASSGQGPPMNTEAFF TGTGCCAGCAGTGGACAGGGACCCCCGATGAACACTGAAGCTTTCTTT
TRBJ1-1 16 TRBV7-8 TRBD1 NA CASSPSTGVKRTEAFF TGTGCCAGCAGCCCCTCGACAGGGGTGAAGAGGACTGAAGCTTTCTTT
TRBJ2-1 15 TRBV9 NA NA CASSIDSLGYNEQFF TGTGCCAGCAGCATAGACAGTCTCGGCTACAATGAGCAGTTCTTC
TRBJ2-7 14 TRBV28 NA NA CASSPGGGHREQYF TGTGCCAGCAGCCCTGGGGGCGGCCATAGGGAGCAGTACTTC
TRBJ1-1 14 TRBV11-3 TRBD1 NA CASKGQATNTEAFF TGTGCCAGCAAGGGACAGGCGACGAACACTGAAGCTTTCTTT
TRBJ1-2 14 TRBV19 NA NA CASSISDSLYGYTF TGTGCCAGTAGTATAAGTGACTCCCTCTATGGCTACACCTTC
TRBJ1-2 15 TRBV3-1/TRBV3-2 TRBD1 few CASSQGDRAGYGYTF TGTGCCAGCAGCCAAGGAGACAGGGCTGGCTATGGCTACACCTTC
TRBJ1-3 16 TRBV6-5 NA few CASSYGGEAPGNTIYF TGTGCCAGCAGTTACGGAGGGGAGGCTCCTGGAAACACCATATATTTT
TRBJ1-1 12 TRBV9 NA few CASRNSNTEAFF TGTGCCAGCAGGAACTCGAACACTGAAGCTTTCTTT
TRBJ1-2 14 TRBV6-5 TRBD1 few CASGQGVASHGYTF TGTGCCAGCGGGCAGGGGGTGGCATCGCATGGCTACACCTTC
TRBJ1-1 16 TRBV2 TRBD1 NA CASSPGQGGSRTEAFF TGTGCCAGCAGCCCGGGACAGGGGGGATCAAGGACTGAAGCTTTCTTT
TRBJ1-2 15 TRBV5-4 TRBD1 NA CASSPGTGGGYGYTF TGTGCCAGCAGCCCCGGGACAGGGGGTGGCTATGGCTACACCTTC
TRBJ1-4 16 TRBV10-3 TRBD1 NA CAISESRYRGTRKLFF TGTGCCATCAGTGAGTCGAGGTACAGGGGCACGAGAAAACTGTTTTTT
TRBJ2-1 17 TRBV2 TRBD2 NA CASSDFGHGTTSNEQFF TGTGCCAGCAGTGATTTTGGGCACGGGACTACGTCCAATGAGCAGTTCTTC
TRBJ2-3 16 TRBV5-6 TRBD2 NA CASSLGAGANTDTQYF TGTGCCAGCAGCTTGGGCGCGGGAGCGAACACAGATACGCAGTATTTT
TRBJ2-1 15 TRBV9 TRBD2 NA CASSVGAGGNNEQFF TGTGCCAGCAGCGTAGGAGCGGGAGGCAACAATGAGCAGTTCTTC
TRBJ1-3 16 TRBV5-1 TRBD1 NA CASSLQTGDSGNTIYF TGCGCCAGCAGCTTGCAGACAGGGGACTCTGGAAACACCATATATTTT
TRBJ1-1 13 TRBV7-9 NA NA CASSVDRNTEAFF TGTGCCAGCAGCGTAGACAGGAACACTGAAGCTTTCTTT
TRBJ2-5 14 TRBV7-3 NA NA CASSLTPQGGTQYF TGTGCCAGCAGCTTAACCCCCCAGGGGGGGACCCAGTACTTC
TRBJ1-5 16 TRBV27 NA NA CASSPLGGLSNQPQHF TGTGCCAGCAGTCCCCTAGGTGGCCTCAGCAATCAGCCCCAGCATTTT
TRBJ1-5 20 TRBV28 TRBD1 NA CASSLRSRTRKGAWGQPQHF TGTGCCAGCAGCCTAAGGAGCCGGACCCGAAAGGGGGCCTGGGGTCAGCCCCAGCATTTT
TRBJ1-5 14 TRBV9 TRBD1 NA CASSLGQGNQPQHF TGTGCCAGCAGCCTGGGACAGGGTAATCAGCCCCAGCATTTT